One sample yielded the 5 T cell receptor beta chains listed below, sequenced in a study of blood T cells in healthy people across ages. Primed by a sample-barcoded 5' primer and a J-beta primer mix, a second PCR proceeded for 7 to 11 cycles. TCRdb fed the 5' RACE reads into MiXCR, producing one record per CDR3 protein. The table records some 760,000 distinct CDR3 sequences, around a quarter of them present only once. The data also belong to a second study, concerning T cells of mothers and their children.

Input material: blood. Receptors originate from a boy between 10 and 17 years old in good health.

This clonotype appeared once. The rearrangement joins TRBV6-1 to TRBJ1-5; D is unresolved. Looked up from germline, CDR1 is MNHNS and CDR2 is SASEGT. V lost 0 bases and J 0 bases, leaving 12 bases between the germline ends. This CDR3 is built from 17 residues. CDR3 sequence reads: CASSEASSPYSNQPQHF. As DNA, the CDR3 is TGTGCCAGCAGTGAAGCGTCCAGCCCTTATAGCAATCAGCCCCAGCATTTT.

V is TRBV29-1 and J is TRBJ2-5; TRBD2 agrees at 9 bases. CDR1 is SQVTM, CDR2 ANQGSEA, per germline. The CDR3 runs to 19 residues. Trimming at V came to 4 bases and at J to 2 bases, leaving 20 bases not matched to a gene. CDR3 in amino acids: CSVARPPGVGLAKQETQYF. Here the CDR3 DNA reads TGCAGCGTTGCCCGACCTCCCGGGGTAGGACTAGCGAAACAAGAGACCCAGTACTTC.

This clonotype showed up just a few times. The rearrangement links TRBV27 to TRBJ2-1; maybe TRBD2 (5 bases). V lost 3 bases and J 0 bases, leaving 15 bases between the germline ends. The CDR3 has 17 amino acids. Germline lookup yields CDR1 MNHEY and CDR2 SMNVEV (reference sequence). CDR3 residues: CASSLVGSSFSYNEQFF. Written as DNA, the CDR3 is TGTGCCAGCAGTTTGGTTGGGAGCTCATTCTCCTACAATGAGCAGTTCTTC.

This clonotype was seen a few times. The V call is TRBV24-1, the J call TRBJ2-1; tentatively, D is TRBD2 (6 bases). Germline values: CDR1 KGHDR, CDR2 SFDVKD. The CDR3 has 16 amino acids. V was clipped by 1 base and J by 9 bases, with 18 bases between them. DNA of the CDR3: TGTGCCACCAGTGATTTCCGACGGGGGATCCTCCGTGAGCAGTTCTTC. This translates into CATSDFRRGILREQFF.

Note on this clonotype: One end of the junction varies from germline; a read error may be responsible. J is TRBJ2-4 and V is TRBV7-2, with 7 nucleotides matching TRBD1. The CDR3 spans 14 residues. Germline V gene lookup returns CDR1 SGHTA and CDR2 FQGNSA. The chain's CDR3 is CASSLETGWDIQYF. The CDR3 nucleotides are TGTGCTAGCAGCTTAGAGACAGGGTGGGACATTCAGTACTTC. The full variable domain, with the rest looked up from reference TRBV7-2 and TRBJ2-4, is GAGVSQSPSNKVTEKGKDVELRCDPISGHTALYWYRQSLGQGLEFLIYFQGNSAPDKSGLPSDRFSAERTGGSVSTLTIQRTQQEDSAVYLCASSLETGWDIQYFGAGTRLSVL.